The rows below give T cell receptor beta chains drawn from one sample of a study of T cell responses to AZD1222 COVID-19 vaccine. The data were produced by immunoSEQ multiplex PCR, yet TCRdb's version contains in-frame clones alone and is incomplete. This sample yields 140,000 to 150,000 clones, of which 91% are seen a single time; 4% to 6% belongs to the top ten. Material: peripheral blood, obtained on day 0 of AZD1222 vaccination. These receptors were obtained from an adult in good health. The conserved cysteine and the conserved F or W are not part of the CDR3 here. A D gene is named only where the DNA matches it firmly.

CDR3: ASSEWGGNQPQH
V: TRBV6-5
D: -

CDR3: ASSPRLAGLYEQY
V: TRBV18
D: TRBD2

CDR3: ASSPPDRGPYTQY
V: TRBV5-8
D: TRBD1

CDR3: ASSLSGDTQY
V: TRBV7-9
D: -

CDR3: ASSYSGGNYGYT
V: TRBV6-5
D: -

CDR3: ASSQDLLGVETQY
V: TRBV4-2
D: -

CDR3: ASSEASSGAYGYT
V: TRBV6-1
D: -

CDR3: ASSLVGDLGPEAF
V: TRBV7-2
D: -

CDR3: ASSVQGQGTSDTQY
V: TRBV9
D: TRBD1

CDR3: ASSQRTGKNIQY
V: TRBV5-1
D: -

CDR3: ASSFGLAGVGGNEQF
V: TRBV5-1
D: TRBD2

CDR3: ASSPRDRGPMNTEAF
V: TRBV5-1
D: TRBD1

CDR3: ARPPRGWEKLF
V: TRBV23-1
D: -

CDR3: ASSDRALNTDTQY
V: TRBV2
D: TRBD1

CDR3: ASSPYTEAF
V: TRBV11-2
D: -

CDR3: ASSLTGLAGNEQF
V: TRBV6-5
D: TRBD2

CDR3: ASSLPDGNTIY
V: TRBV3-1/TRBV3-2
D: -

CDR3: ASSYTTGQVGNSPLH
V: TRBV6-2/TRBV6-3
D: TRBD1

CDR3: ASSLVGLSQEQF
V: TRBV4-1
D: -

CDR3: SVAGDLNGYT
V: TRBV29-1
D: -

CDR3: ASSAITDSQETQY
V: TRBV11-2
D: -

CDR3: ASSRTGRTEAF
V: TRBV12-3/TRBV12-4
D: TRBD1